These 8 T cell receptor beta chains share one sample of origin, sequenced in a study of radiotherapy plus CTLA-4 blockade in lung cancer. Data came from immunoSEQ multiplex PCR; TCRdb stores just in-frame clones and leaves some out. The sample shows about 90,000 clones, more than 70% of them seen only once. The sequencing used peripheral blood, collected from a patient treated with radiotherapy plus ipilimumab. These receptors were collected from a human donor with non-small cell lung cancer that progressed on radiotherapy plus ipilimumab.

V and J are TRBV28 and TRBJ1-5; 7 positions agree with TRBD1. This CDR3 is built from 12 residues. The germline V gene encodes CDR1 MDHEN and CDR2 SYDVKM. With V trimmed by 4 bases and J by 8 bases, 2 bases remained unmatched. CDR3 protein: CASSSTGEPQHF. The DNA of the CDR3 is TGTGCCAGCAGTTCTACAGGGGAGCCCCAGCATTTT.

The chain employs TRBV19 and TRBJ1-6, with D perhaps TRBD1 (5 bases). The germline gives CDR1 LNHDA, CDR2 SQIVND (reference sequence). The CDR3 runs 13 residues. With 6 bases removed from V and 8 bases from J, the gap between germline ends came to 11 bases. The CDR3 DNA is TGTGCCAGTAGGGGTCGGGGGGATTCACCCCTCCACTTT. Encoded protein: CASRGRGDSPLHF.

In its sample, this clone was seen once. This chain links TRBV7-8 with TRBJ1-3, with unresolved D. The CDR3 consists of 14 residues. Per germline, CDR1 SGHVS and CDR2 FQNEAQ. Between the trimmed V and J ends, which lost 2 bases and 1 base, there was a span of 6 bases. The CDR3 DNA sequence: TGTGCCAGCAGCTTACCCGGATCTGGAAACACCATATATTTT. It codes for CASSLPGSGNTIYF.

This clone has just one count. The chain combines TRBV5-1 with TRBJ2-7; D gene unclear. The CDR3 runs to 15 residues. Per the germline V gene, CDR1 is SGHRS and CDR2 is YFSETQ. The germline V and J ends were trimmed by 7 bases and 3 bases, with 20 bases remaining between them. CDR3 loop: CASSSLPGPLYEQYF. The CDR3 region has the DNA TGCGCCAGCTCCTCACTGCCGGGCCCCCTCTACGAGCAGTACTTC.

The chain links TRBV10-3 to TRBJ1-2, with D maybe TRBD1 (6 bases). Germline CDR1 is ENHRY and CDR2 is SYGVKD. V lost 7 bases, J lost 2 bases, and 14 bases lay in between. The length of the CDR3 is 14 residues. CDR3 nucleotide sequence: TGTGCCATCAACCGGGCGGACAGAAACTATGGCTACACCTTC. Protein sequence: CAINRADRNYGYTF.

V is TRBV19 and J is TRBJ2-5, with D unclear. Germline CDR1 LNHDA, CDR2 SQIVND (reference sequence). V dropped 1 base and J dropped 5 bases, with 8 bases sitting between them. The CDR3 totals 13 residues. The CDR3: CASSIVLGETQYF. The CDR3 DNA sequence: TGTGCCAGTAGTATAGTGCTGGGTGAGACCCAGTACTTC.

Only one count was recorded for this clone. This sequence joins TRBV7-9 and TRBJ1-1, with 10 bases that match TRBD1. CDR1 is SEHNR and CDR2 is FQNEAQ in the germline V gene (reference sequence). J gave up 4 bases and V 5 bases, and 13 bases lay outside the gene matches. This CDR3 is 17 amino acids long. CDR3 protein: CASSPRGTGDYSTEAFF. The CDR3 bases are TGTGCCAGCAGCCCCCGTGGGACAGGGGACTATAGCACTGAAGCTTTCTTT.

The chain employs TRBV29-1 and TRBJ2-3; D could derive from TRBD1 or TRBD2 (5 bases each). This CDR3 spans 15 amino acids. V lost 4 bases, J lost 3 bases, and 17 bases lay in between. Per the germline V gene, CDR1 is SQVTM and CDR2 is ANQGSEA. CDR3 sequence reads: CSVVGEGGGTDTQYF. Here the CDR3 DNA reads TGCAGCGTTGTGGGGGAAGGTGGTGGGACAGATACGCAGTATTTT.